The rows below give T cell receptor beta chains drawn from one sample of a study of shared clonotypes between healthy human individuals. Assay: immunoSEQ multiplex PCR; the TCRdb copy retains only in-frame clones and omits some. Of some 1,900,000 clones listed, just under 95% were seen once; the top ten hold 0.95% to 1.5%. The sample taken for sequencing was naive CD8+ T cells sorted from blood. The receptors here all came from a man between 18 and 35 years old in good health. Each CDR3 is given with its conserved first and last residue. A D gene is named only where the DNA matches it firmly. Size is omitted from some rows. Given values are once, few, many or a class for expanded clones.

v_call	j_call	d_call	clone_size	cdr3_aa	cdr3_nt
TRBV5-1	TRBJ2-4	TRBD2	-	CASSLLQGARLAGGIAKNIQYF	TGCGCCAGCAGCTTGCTACAGGGGGCGCGACTAGCGGGAGGAATTGCCAAAAACATTCAGTACTTC
TRBV6-5	TRBJ2-2	-	-	CASSYGTSNTGELFF	TGTGCCAGCAGTTACGGGACTTCGAACACCGGGGAGCTGTTTTTT
TRBV11-2	TRBJ2-7	-	-	CASSLVGSIEQYF	TGTGCCAGCAGCTTAGTCGGGTCGATTGAGCAGTACTTC
TRBV10-2	TRBJ2-2	TRBD1	-	CASSEATGLTVTGELFF	TGCGCCAGCAGTGAAGCGACAGGGCTGACCGTCACCGGGGAGCTGTTTTTT
TRBV6-1	TRBJ2-1	-	-	CASSELSMEGKNEQFF	TGTGCCAGCAGTGAACTATCCATGGAGGGGAAGAATGAGCAGTTCTTC
TRBV6-5	TRBJ2-5	-	-	CASSPGRVQETQYF	TGTGCCAGCAGCCCGGGACGAGTCCAAGAGACCCAGTACTTC
TRBV15	TRBJ2-7	TRBD2	-	CATSALAGGIYQYF	TGTGCCACAAGCGCTCTAGCGGGTGGTATCTACCAGTACTTC
TRBV6-1	TRBJ1-1	-	-	CASSEASEGIGTEAFF	TGTGCCAGCAGTGAAGCTTCTGAGGGTATCGGCACTGAAGCTTTCTTT
TRBV30	TRBJ2-7	TRBD1	-	CAWSPPGQFLSYEQYF	TGTGCCTGGAGTCCCCCGGGACAGTTTCTCTCCTACGAGCAGTACTTC
TRBV5-5	TRBJ1-6	-	few	CASTAGVLGSPLHF	TGTGCCAGCACTGCAGGGGTCTTGGGATCACCCCTCCACTTT
TRBV27	TRBJ2-2	TRBD1	-	CASKAGGSNGELFF	TGTGCCAGTAAGGCAGGGGGCTCGAACGGGGAGCTGTTTTTT
TRBV28	TRBJ1-4	-	-	CASRPPKGGIPEKLFF	TGTGCCAGCAGGCCTCCCAAGGGCGGGATTCCTGAAAAACTGTTTTTT
TRBV6-6	TRBJ2-7	-	-	CASSYSHTYEQYF	TGTGCCAGCAGTTACTCGCACACCTACGAGCAGTACTTC
TRBV5-1	TRBJ2-1	-	-	CASSLEGTADEQFF	TGCGCCAGCAGCTTGGAAGGGACCGCAGATGAGCAGTTCTTC
TRBV11-2	TRBJ2-2	-	-	CASSLELVSGRAGELFF	TGTGCCAGCAGCTTAGAACTTGTGTCAGGCAGGGCCGGGGAGCTGTTTTTT
TRBV6-5	TRBJ1-2	-	once	CASSQWDMENYGYTF	TGTGCCAGCAGTCAGTGGGACATGGAGAACTATGGCTACACCTTC
TRBV7-3	TRBJ2-2	-	-	CASSYTRSGELFF	TGTGCCAGCAGCTACACCAGATCCGGGGAGCTGTTTTTT
TRBV4-1	TRBJ1-6	-	-	CASSQGLPNSPLHF	TGCGCCAGCAGCCAGGGGCTTCCTAATTCACCCCTCCACTTT
TRBV10-3	TRBJ2-7	TRBD1	-	CAISLLGTGNLPYEQYF	TGTGCCATCAGTCTCCTCGGGACAGGGAATTTACCTTACGAGCAGTACTTC
TRBV13	TRBJ2-5	-	-	CASRAGLQETQYF	TGTGCCAGCAGGGCAGGACTCCAAGAGACCCAGTACTTC
TRBV10-1	TRBJ2-1	TRBD2	-	CASTPGGAYNEQFF	TGCGCCAGTACCCCCGGGGGGGCCTACAATGAGCAGTTCTTC
TRBV27	TRBJ2-1	-	-	CAATRSRGGGNEQFF	TGTGCCGCCACTCGGTCCCGGGGAGGGGGAAATGAGCAGTTCTTC
TRBV29-1	TRBJ2-2	-	once	CSVVGGDTGELFF	TGCAGCGTTGTAGGGGGGGACACCGGGGAGCTGTTTTTT
TRBV13	TRBJ2-1	TRBD2	-	CASSSGLAVDNEQFF	TGTGCCAGCAGCTCAGGACTAGCGGTGGACAATGAGCAGTTCTTC
TRBV6-6	TRBJ2-3	-	once	CASSFTVGLGTDTQYF	TGTGCCAGCAGTTTTACGGTGGGGTTAGGCACAGATACGCAGTATTTT
TRBV10-1	TRBJ2-7	-	-	CASSESDSSYEQYF	TGCGCCAGCAGTGAGTCGGACAGCTCCTACGAGCAGTACTTC
TRBV7-8	TRBJ1-5	TRBD1	once	CASSPPWTGVQPQHF	TGTGCCAGCAGCCCGCCCTGGACAGGTGTTCAGCCCCAGCATTTT
TRBV27	TRBJ1-4	-	once	CASSLSQGQNEKLFF	TGTGCCAGCAGTTTATCCCAGGGGCAAAATGAAAAACTGTTTTTT
TRBV4-2	TRBJ2-1	TRBD2	once	CASSQRLAVSYNEQFF	TGTGCCAGCAGCCAAAGACTAGCGGTATCCTACAATGAGCAGTTCTTC
TRBV9	TRBJ2-7	TRBD2	-	CASSVEASGSFSYEQYF	TGTGCCAGCAGCGTAGAGGCTAGCGGCTCATTCTCCTACGAGCAGTACTTC
TRBV27	TRBJ1-2	TRBD1	-	CASSYSDRGGYGYTF	TGTGCCAGCAGTTACTCGGACAGGGGGGGCTATGGCTACACCTTC
TRBV27	TRBJ1-1	-	-	CASSLAGVNTEAFF	TGTGCCAGCAGTTTAGCTGGGGTGAACACTGAAGCTTTCTTT
TRBV6-5	TRBJ2-7	TRBD2	-	CASSYSVGEGLYEQYF	TGTGCCAGCAGTTACTCGGTGGGGGAGGGCCTCTACGAGCAGTACTTC
TRBV13	TRBJ1-1	-	-	CASSGEVAANTEAFF	TGTGCCAGCAGCGGGGAAGTGGCGGCGAACACTGAAGCTTTCTTT
TRBV29-1	TRBJ2-3	-	-	CSVEDLSATSTDTQYF	TGCAGCGTTGAAGATCTTAGCGCCACTAGCACAGATACGCAGTATTTT
TRBV29-1	TRBJ1-4	-	-	CSVAVPGQVGGKLFF	TGCAGCGTTGCGGTCCCGGGGCAGGTGGGGGGAAAACTGTTTTTT
TRBV5-4	TRBJ2-3	TRBD2	-	CASSFFGGTAPQYF	TGTGCCAGCAGCTTTTTCGGGGGGACCGCCCCGCAGTATTTT
TRBV6-5	TRBJ1-1	-	-	CASRTPGRQNTEAFF	TGTGCCAGCAGGACACCGGGACGGCAGAACACTGAAGCTTTCTTT
TRBV6-5	TRBJ2-2	-	-	CASTHRGLDTGELFF	TGTGCCAGCACCCACCGCGGACTCGACACCGGGGAGCTGTTTTTT
TRBV6-1	TRBJ2-7	-	-	CASSESQGQSYEQYF	TGTGCCAGCAGTGAATCCCAGGGCCAGTCCTACGAGCAGTACTTC
TRBV29-1	TRBJ1-1	-	-	CSVPRVGDTEAFF	TGCAGCGTTCCCAGGGTAGGGGACACTGAAGCTTTCTTT
TRBV13	TRBJ2-1	TRBD2	-	CASSFLTSGEPYNEQFF	TGTGCCAGCAGCTTTTTGACTAGCGGAGAACCCTACAATGAGCAGTTCTTC
TRBV10-3	TRBJ1-6	-	few	CAISASASPLHF	TGTGCCATCAGTGCTTCGGCTTCACCCCTCCACTTT
TRBV5-1	TRBJ2-5	TRBD2	-	CASKREGGETQYF	TGCGCCAGCAAGCGGGAGGGCGGAGAGACCCAGTACTTC
TRBV27	TRBJ1-5	-	once	CASSLISGSNQPQHF	TGTGCCAGCAGTTTAATCTCAGGGAGCAATCAGCCCCAGCATTTT
TRBV2	TRBJ2-2	-	-	CASSDVGDMSGELFF	TGTGCCAGCAGTGATGTAGGGGATATGTCCGGGGAGCTGTTTTTT
TRBV9	TRBJ2-7	-	-	CASSPRSGWGYEQYF	TGTGCCAGCAGCCCACGCTCTGGCTGGGGATACGAGCAGTACTTC
TRBV4-3	TRBJ2-7	TRBD2	-	CASSPGTSGRRYEQYF	TGCGCCAGCAGCCCGGGGACTAGCGGGAGGAGGTACGAGCAGTACTTC
TRBV27	TRBJ2-1	-	-	CASWAGLSYNEQFF	TGTGCCAGCTGGGCGGGGCTCTCCTACAATGAGCAGTTCTTC
TRBV30	TRBJ1-1	TRBD1	-	CAWGTGGNTEAFF	TGTGCCTGGGGTACAGGGGGAAACACTGAAGCTTTCTTT
TRBV11-2	TRBJ1-2	-	-	CASSFTVDYGYTF	TGTGCCAGCAGCTTCACAGTTGACTATGGCTACACCTTC
TRBV5-4	TRBJ2-7	-	-	CASSQPGYEQYF	TGTGCCAGCAGCCAACCCGGGTACGAGCAGTACTTC
TRBV7-9	TRBJ2-2	TRBD1	-	CADDQGQPGLFF	TGTGCCGACGACCAGGGACAGCCCGGACTGTTTTTT
TRBV9	TRBJ1-2	TRBD1	-	CASSEYRDSPYGYTF	TGTGCCAGCAGTGAGTATAGGGACAGCCCGTATGGCTACACCTTC
TRBV13	TRBJ2-7	TRBD1	-	CASSFAGTGGFYEQYF	TGTGCCAGCAGCTTCGCCGGGACAGGGGGCTTCTACGAGCAGTACTTC
TRBV9	TRBJ2-2	-	-	CASSVVEGAYTGELFF	TGTGCCAGCAGCGTAGTGGAGGGGGCGTACACCGGGGAGCTGTTTTTT
TRBV2	TRBJ1-4	TRBD1	-	CASSEDGTGDEKLFF	TGTGCCAGCAGTGAAGATGGGACAGGGGATGAAAAACTGTTTTTT
TRBV12-5	TRBJ2-2	TRBD2	-	CASGPTGLAGEGVNTGELFF	TGTGCTAGTGGCCCAACCGGACTAGCGGGAGAAGGGGTGAACACCGGGGAGCTGTTTTTT
TRBV12-5	TRBJ2-7	TRBD1	-	CASGFRDSYEQYF	TGTGCTAGTGGTTTCCGGGACAGCTACGAGCAGTACTTC
TRBV27	TRBJ2-6	TRBD1	-	CASTSLRDRVSGANVLTF	TGTGCCAGCACCTCCCTTCGGGACAGGGTCTCTGGGGCCAACGTCCTGACTTTC